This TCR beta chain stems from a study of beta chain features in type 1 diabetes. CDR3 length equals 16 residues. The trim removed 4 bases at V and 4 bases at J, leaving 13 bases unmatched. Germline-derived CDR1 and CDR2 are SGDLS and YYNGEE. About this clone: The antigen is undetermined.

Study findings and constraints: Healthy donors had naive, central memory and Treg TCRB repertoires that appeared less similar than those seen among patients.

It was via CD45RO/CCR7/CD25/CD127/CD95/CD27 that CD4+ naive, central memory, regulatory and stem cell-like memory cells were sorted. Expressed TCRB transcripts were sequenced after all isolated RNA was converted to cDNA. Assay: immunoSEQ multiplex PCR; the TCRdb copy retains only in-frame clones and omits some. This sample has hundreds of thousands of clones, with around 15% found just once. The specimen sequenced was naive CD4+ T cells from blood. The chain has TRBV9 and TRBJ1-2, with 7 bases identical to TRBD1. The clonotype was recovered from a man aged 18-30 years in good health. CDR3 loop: CASSTQLNRGSYGYTF. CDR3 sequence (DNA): TGTGCCAGCAGCACCCAATTGAACAGGGGCTCCTATGGCTACACCTTC.